The present TCR beta chain was sequenced within a study of blood T cell repertoires in COVID-19. This clone appeared a few times. Germline CDR1 is WNHNN and CDR2 is SYGVQD (reference sequence). V trimming: 3 bases; J trimming: 4 bases; junction bases outside the gene matches: 8. The CDR3 extends over 15 amino acids. TCRdb keeps only in-frame clones here, not all; method: immunoSEQ multiplex PCR. The table shows more than 150,000 clones, with over 75% occurring only once. The specimen sequenced was PBMCs or T cells enriched from blood (not recorded which). The V and J genes are TRBV10-1 and TRBJ2-7, with 8 bases that match TRBD2. The origin of this receptor is a man between 45 and 60 years old who had recovered from COVID-19. As DNA, the CDR3 is TGCGCCAGCAGTGACAGGAGCGGGAGCGCGTACGAGCAGTACTTC. It encodes CASSDRSGSAYEQYF.